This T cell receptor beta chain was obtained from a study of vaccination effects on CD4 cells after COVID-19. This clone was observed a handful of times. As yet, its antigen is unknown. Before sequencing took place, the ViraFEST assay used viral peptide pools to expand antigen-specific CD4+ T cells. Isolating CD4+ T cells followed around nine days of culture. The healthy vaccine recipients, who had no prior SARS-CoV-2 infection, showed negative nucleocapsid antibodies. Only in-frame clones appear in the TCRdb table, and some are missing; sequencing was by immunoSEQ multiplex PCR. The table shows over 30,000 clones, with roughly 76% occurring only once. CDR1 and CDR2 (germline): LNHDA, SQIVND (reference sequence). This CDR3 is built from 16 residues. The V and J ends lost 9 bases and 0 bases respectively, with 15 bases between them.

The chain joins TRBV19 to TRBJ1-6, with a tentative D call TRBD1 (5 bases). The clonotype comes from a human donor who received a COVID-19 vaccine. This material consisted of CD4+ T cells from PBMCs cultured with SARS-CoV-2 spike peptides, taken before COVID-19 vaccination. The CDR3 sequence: CASRTGQSSYNSPLHF. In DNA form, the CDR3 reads TGTGCCAGCCGAACAGGTCAAAGCTCCTATAATTCACCCCTCCACTTT.